A selection of T cell receptor beta chains follows, all from one sample in a study of PD-L1 blockade in urothelial cancer. Repertoires were generated with immunoSEQ multiplex PCR, while TCRdb's copy carries only in-frame clones and drops some. The profile shows approximately 35,000 clones, roughly a third of them singletons. The material was tumor tissue, obtained before atezolizumab (anti-PD-L1) treatment. Receptors were obtained from a man aged 55 to 70 with urothelial cancer. Each CDR3 is given with its conserved first and last residue. The order of the fields is V gene, clone size, J gene, D gene, CDR3 DNA, CDR3 protein. D genes are given only for firm matches. Rows may omit the clone size; those that give it use once, few, many or a size class.

>TRBV12-5|NA|TRBJ1-6|TRBD1
TGTGCCAGCAACCCTGGACAGGGAATGGGTTCACCCCTCCACTTT
CASNPGQGMGSPLHF
>TRBV30|once|TRBJ2-7|TRBD1
TGTGCCTGGAGGGGGACAGGGGGCAAGGGCGAGCAGTACTTC
CAWRGTGGKGEQYF
>TRBV14|few|TRBJ1-2|TRBD1
TGTGCCAGCAGCCAGCAGGACAGGGGGGTTCTCTATGGCTACACCTTC
CASSQQDRGVLYGYTF
>TRBV11-3|few|TRBJ1-4|NA
TGTGCCAGCAGCTACTCCGGGACTAATGAAAAACTGTTTTTT
CASSYSGTNEKLFF
>TRBV28|few|TRBJ1-1|NA
TGTGCCAGCAGTAAGTATGAGGGGAACACTGAAGCTTTCTTT
CASSKYEGNTEAFF
>TRBV28|NA|TRBJ1-2|TRBD1
TGTGCCAGCAGTTTCCTCCGACAGGGTGGCTACACCTTC
CASSFLRQGGYTF
>TRBV6-8|few|TRBJ1-3|NA
TGTGCCAGCAGTTACTCCCGAACGGCCTCTGGAAACACCATATATTTT
CASSYSRTASGNTIYF
>TRBV29-1|NA|TRBJ2-7|NA
TGCAGCGTTGGGCTTCTGAGGGCGAAGCAGTACTTC
CSVGLLRAKQYF
>TRBV11-3|many|TRBJ1-1|NA
TGTGCCAGCAGCCCGCCTGGGAAAAACACTGAAGCTTTCTTT
CASSPPGKNTEAFF
>TRBV28|NA|TRBJ2-1|TRBD1
TGTGCCAGCAGTTTGTCCGGACAGGGTAGGGGAAATGAGCAGTTCTTC
CASSLSGQGRGNEQFF
>TRBV18|NA|TRBJ1-3|NA
TGTGCCAGCTCACAGGACACAGGCCTATCTGGAAACACCATATATTTT
CASSQDTGLSGNTIYF